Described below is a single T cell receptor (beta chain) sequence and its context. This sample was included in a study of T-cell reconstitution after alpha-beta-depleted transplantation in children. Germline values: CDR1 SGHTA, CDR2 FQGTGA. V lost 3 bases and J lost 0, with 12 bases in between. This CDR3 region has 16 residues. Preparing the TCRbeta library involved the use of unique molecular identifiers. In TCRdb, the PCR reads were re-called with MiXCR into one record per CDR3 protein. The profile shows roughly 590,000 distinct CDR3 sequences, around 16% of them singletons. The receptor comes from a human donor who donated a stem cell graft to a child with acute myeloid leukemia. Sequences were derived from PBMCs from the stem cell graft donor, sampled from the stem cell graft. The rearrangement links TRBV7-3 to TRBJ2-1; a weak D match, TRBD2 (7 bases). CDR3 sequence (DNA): TGTGCCAGCAGCTTGGGGGGGCCCAGCTCCTACAATGAGCAGTTCTTC. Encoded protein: CASSLGGPSSYNEQFF.